A selection of T cell receptor beta chains follows, all from one sample in a study of T-cell memory formation after mild COVID-19. Via MiXCR, TCRdb re-called the 5' RACE reads, giving one row per CDR3 protein. Of approximately 300,000 distinct CDR3 sequences listed, about a sixth are singletons. Sequencing was performed on PBMCs or a T cell subset sorted from them (not recorded which). Receptor source: a man between 18 and 29 years old who had mild COVID-19 (a few samples of this study predate the infection). Cell type and time point are not known. Both conserved end residues are part of each CDR3. D genes are given only for firm matches. For some rows the clone size is stated as once, few or many, or as a class when expanded; others skip it.

V	J	size	D	DNA	CDR3
TRBV12-3/TRBV12-4	TRBJ2-3	few	.	TGTGCCAGCAGTTTCCAGGAGGGCACAGATACGCAGTATTTT	CASSFQEGTDTQYF
TRBV20-1	TRBJ2-7	.	TRBD1	TGCAGTGCTACCCGGACAGGGAACGAGCAGTACTTC	CSATRTGNEQYF
TRBV7-8	TRBJ1-1	many	TRBD1	TGTGCCAGCAGCTTAGGGACAGGGGAGAACACTGAAGCTTTCTTT	CASSLGTGENTEAFF
TRBV7-9	TRBJ2-2	.	TRBD2	TGTGCCAGCAGCTCGGGACTAGCGGCCCCCGGGGAGCTGTTTTTT	CASSSGLAAPGELFF
TRBV11-2	TRBJ1-1	.	.	TGTGCCAGCAGACCGGCCCAAGGTGGGTCTGAAGCTTTCTTT	CASRPAQGGSEAFF
TRBV7-8	TRBJ2-2	few	TRBD2	TGTGCCAGCAGCTTGACTAGCGGGGGGACCACCGGGGAGCTGTTTTTT	CASSLTSGGTTGELFF
TRBV5-1	TRBJ2-3	many	.	TGCGCCAGCAGCTTGGATTCCCAGGATACGCAGTATTTT	CASSLDSQDTQYF
TRBV15	TRBJ2-6	few	.	TGTGCCACCCGGGACTCTGGGGCCAACGTCCTGACTTTC	CATRDSGANVLTF
TRBV20-1	TRBJ2-1	.	TRBD2	TGCAGTGCTAGGGCACTAGCGGGGTACAATGAGCAGTTCTTC	CSARALAGYNEQFF
TRBV7-2	TRBJ2-2	few	TRBD2	TGTGCCAGCAGCCCCTCTAGCGGGGGGGACACCGGGGAGCTGTTTTTT	CASSPSSGGDTGELFF
TRBV28	TRBJ2-1	.	TRBD1	TGTGCCAGCAGCACAACAGGGGATGGGGTGTTCTTC	CASSTTGDGVFF
TRBV7-8	TRBJ2-3	few	.	TGTGCCAGCAGCTTAGTTTGGGTTGGTGTAGCAGATACGCAGTATTTT	CASSLVWVGVADTQYF
TRBV6-5	TRBJ1-1	.	.	TGTGCCAGCAGTCCAATGGGGTATATGAACACTGAAGCTTTCTTT	CASSPMGYMNTEAFF
TRBV11-2	TRBJ2-5	.	.	TGTGCCAGCAAAACGGAACCAGTTGAGACCCAGTACTTC	CASKTEPVETQYF
TRBV4-3	TRBJ1-1	once	.	TGCGCCAGCAGCCAAGATCTATCGAGGGCTGAAGCTTTCTTT	CASSQDLSRAEAFF
TRBV7-9	TRBJ2-3	many	TRBD2	TGTGCCGGAGGGGAGAAGCGGGGGAGCACAGATACGCAGTATTTT	CAGGEKRGSTDTQYF
TRBV4-2	TRBJ1-2	many	.	TGTGCCAGCAGCCAAGAGGGGGGCTATGGCTACACCTTC	CASSQEGGYGYTF
TRBV7-8	TRBJ2-7	few	TRBD2	TGTGCCAGCAGCCTTGGGCGGGGGACCTACGAGCAGTACTTC	CASSLGRGTYEQYF
TRBV10-3	TRBJ2-1	few	TRBD2	TGTGCCATCAGTCTGCTAGCGGGGTATGAGCAGTTCTTC	CAISLLAGYEQFF
TRBV18	TRBJ1-4	.	.	TGTGCCAGCTCACTTCTCAGCGGTGCCGGTGAAAAACTGTTTTTT	CASSLLSGAGEKLFF
TRBV6-5	TRBJ1-5	.	.	TGTGCCAGCAGTCGGGACTTAAGCTTTAATCAGCCCCAGCATTTT	CASSRDLSFNQPQHF
TRBV9	TRBJ2-2	many	.	TGTGCCAGCAGCCTTCCGAGGATACCGAACACCGGGGAGCTGTTTTTT	CASSLPRIPNTGELFF
TRBV7-9	TRBJ2-4	.	.	TGTGCCAGCAGCTTAAACAGCGTAGCAGGCATTCAGTACTTC	CASSLNSVAGIQYF